This T cell receptor beta chain was profiled in a study of blood T cell repertoires in COVID-19. Study-level background: Specimens from acute and convalescent COVID-19 originated in the United States, Italy and Spain. PBMCs, B-cell-depleted T cells, or T cells were the source of the cDNA or gDNA that made up the material.

Source study methods: Estimation of nucleated cell counts relied on the amplification of reference gene primers. Measured with immunoSEQ multiplex PCR; TCRdb has only the in-frame clones, and not every one. V, J and clone size are those of that table, while D and trimming were read from the DNA. The table shows 110,000 or so clones, with roughly four fifths occurring only once. This TCR came from a human donor in a cohort sampled during active COVID-19. The sample was peripheral blood.

Written as DNA, the CDR3 is TGTGCCAGCAGCTACCGACTGAGCACAGATACGCAGTATTTT. This codes for CASSYRLSTDTQYF. V and J are TRBV5-6 and TRBJ2-3, with D unclear. This CDR3 region has 14 residues. Deletions cut 3 bases from V and 0 bases from J, with 8 bases between. CDR1 is SGHDT and CDR2 is YYEEEE in the germline V gene.